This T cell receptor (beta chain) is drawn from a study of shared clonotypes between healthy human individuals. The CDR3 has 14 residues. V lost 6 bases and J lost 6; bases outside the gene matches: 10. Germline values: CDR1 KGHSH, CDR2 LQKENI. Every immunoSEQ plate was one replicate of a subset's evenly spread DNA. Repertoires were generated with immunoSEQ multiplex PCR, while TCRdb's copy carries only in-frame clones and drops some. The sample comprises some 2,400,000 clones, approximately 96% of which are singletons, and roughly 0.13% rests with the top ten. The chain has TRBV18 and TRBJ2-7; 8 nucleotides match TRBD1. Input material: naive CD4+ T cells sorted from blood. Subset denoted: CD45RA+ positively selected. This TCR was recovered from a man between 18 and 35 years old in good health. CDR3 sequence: CASSDRGFSREQYF. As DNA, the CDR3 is TGTGCCAGCTCCGACAGGGGCTTCTCTCGCGAGCAGTACTTC. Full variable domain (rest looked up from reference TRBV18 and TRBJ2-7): NAGVMQNPRHLVRRRGQEARLRCSPMKGHSHVYWYRQLPEEGLKFMVYLQKENIIDESGMPKERFSAEFPKEGPSILRIQQVVRGDSAAYFCASSDRGFSREQYFGPGTRLTVT.